These T cell receptor beta chains were read from a single sample in a study of cytomegalovirus exposure and HLA in healthy donors. The data were produced by immunoSEQ multiplex PCR, yet TCRdb's version contains in-frame clones alone and is incomplete. The sample records roughly 120,000 clones, approximately 79% being singletons. Material: PBMCs. The source is a middle-aged man in good health and CMV-seropositive. CDR3s leave out the opening cysteine and the closing phenylalanine or tryptophan. The order of the fields is V gene, J gene, CDR3 protein.

>TRBV4-1|TRBJ1-6
ASSHSGHPDFDSPLH
>TRBV5-1|TRBJ1-5
ASSLVAGGGWPQH
>TRBV5-1|TRBJ2-7
ASSAPSGTLYYEQY
>TRBV5-8|TRBJ1-2
ASSLAGLYGYT
>TRBV6-1|TRBJ1-6
ASSEARGPLH
>TRBV6-5|TRBJ2-2
ASSYSTGYGELF
>TRBV19|TRBJ2-5
ATAGGETQY
>TRBV5-6|TRBJ2-7
ASSYSGGSDEQY
>TRBV5-6|TRBJ1-5
ASSLGQSNQPQH
>TRBV6-5|TRBJ1-5
ASSFQGSQPQH
>TRBV11-2|TRBJ1-1
ASSLPTGDGTEAF
>TRBV7-2|TRBJ1-4
ASSLDAREKLF
>TRBV14|TRBJ2-1
ASSQDWSGPKNEQF
>TRBV13|TRBJ1-2
ASSLDTGYGYT
>TRBV5-5|TRBJ1-6
ASNLGGSYNSPLH
>TRBV6-6|TRBJ2-3
ASSSGQGSQY
>TRBV27|TRBJ2-7
ASRPHGTVSYEQY
>TRBV6-5|TRBJ1-1
ASSYSGGGSTEAF
>TRBV19|TRBJ2-1
ASSGDRGVVDEQF
>TRBV10-1|TRBJ1-5
ASSEGINQPQH
>TRBV5-4|TRBJ1-3
ASSTGNSGNTIY
>TRBV19|TRBJ2-2
ASSIAPGLAGELF
>TRBV7-2|TRBJ1-3
ASSRNGQGASGNTIY
>TRBV9|TRBJ1-5
ASSGHVGQPQH
>TRBV5-4|TRBJ1-1
ASSLGDRVGAF
>TRBV9|TRBJ2-4
ASSPTSDSLAKNIQY
>TRBV4-1|TRBJ1-5
ASSQGDMSNQPQH
>TRBV27|TRBJ2-3
ASSSTRQGDTQY
>TRBV5-6|TRBJ2-5
ASSLGGSETQY
>TRBV2|TRBJ1-1
ASSEADAVNTEAF
>TRBV7-2|TRBJ1-1
ASSLAPQGNTEAF
>TRBV29-1|TRBJ2-7
SVLGSGEQY
>TRBV5-1|TRBJ2-1
ASSRQGGNEQF
>TRBV5-1|TRBJ1-1
ASSLEGGNTEAF
>TRBV5-1|TRBJ1-3
ASSPLGLLPGNTIY
>TRBV2|TRBJ1-1
ASSERLTGKDITEAF
>TRBV18|TRBJ1-1
ASSLRTGIRTEAF
>TRBV11-3|TRBJ1-4
ASSLEGPRAGNEKLF
>TRBV6-5|TRBJ2-5
ASSKLKRGFGTQY
>TRBV5-1|TRBJ2-5
ASSEAGWETQY
>TRBV7-2|TRBJ1-2
ASSLIPGDYGYT
>TRBV5-6|TRBJ2-5
ASSPPLASDETQY
>TRBV5-1|TRBJ2-2
ASSSSGEGELF
>TRBV5-4|TRBJ2-5
ASSPLTGQGETQY